This TCR beta chain was profiled in a study of Tregs in tolerant kidney transplant recipients. As for this clone: The read terminates 3 residues before the CDR3 end, so the remaining end is supplied by the germline J gene.

Measured with immunoSEQ multiplex PCR; TCRdb has only the in-frame clones, and not every one. In total, the table holds about 30,000 clones. This CDR3 has 14 amino acids. Between the trimmed V and J ends, which lost 6 bases and 4 bases, there was a span of 16 bases. Looked up from germline, CDR1 is LNHDA and CDR2 is SQIVND (reference sequence). The chain links TRBV19 to TRBJ2-7; a weak D match, TRBD1 (5 bases). This clonotype was obtained from a human donor who received a combined kidney and bone marrow transplant. The specimen was CD8+ T cells from blood, collected before the transplant. The chain's CDR3 is CASSPQAVQYEQYF. The sequenced part of the CDR3 DNA is TGTGCCAGTAGCCCACAGGCAGTGCAGTACGAG.